This T cell receptor beta chain originates from a study of T cell repertoires in cytomegalovirus infection. Across the study: Indicated by public TCR beta signatures were CMV infection and matching HLA type. Study-wide points: Totalled public TCR beta family frequency picked out people who carried CMV plus the relevant HLA.

Germline CDR1 and CDR2: SGHNT and YENEEA. With 4 bases clipped from V and 0 bases from J, the junction kept 8 bases outside the gene matches. This CDR3 spans 17 amino acids. The sample holds many counts of this clonotype. Its cognate antigen is unknown. MiXCR, applied by TCRdb to the reads, yields one record per CDR3 protein. Here the sample spans 600,000 to 800,000 distinct CDR3 sequences, roughly 24% being singletons. V and J are TRBV11-3 and TRBJ2-1; 8 positions match TRBD2. The receptor was derived from a human donor in good health (CMV status not recorded). Some clones in this sample may be carry-over from other donors' samples. The sequencing input was CD8+ T cells from PBMCs. In nucleotides, the CDR3 is TGTGCCAGCAGCTCCCTGACTAGCGCGAGCTCCTACAATGAGCAGTTCTTC. The encoded protein is CASSSLTSASSYNEQFF.